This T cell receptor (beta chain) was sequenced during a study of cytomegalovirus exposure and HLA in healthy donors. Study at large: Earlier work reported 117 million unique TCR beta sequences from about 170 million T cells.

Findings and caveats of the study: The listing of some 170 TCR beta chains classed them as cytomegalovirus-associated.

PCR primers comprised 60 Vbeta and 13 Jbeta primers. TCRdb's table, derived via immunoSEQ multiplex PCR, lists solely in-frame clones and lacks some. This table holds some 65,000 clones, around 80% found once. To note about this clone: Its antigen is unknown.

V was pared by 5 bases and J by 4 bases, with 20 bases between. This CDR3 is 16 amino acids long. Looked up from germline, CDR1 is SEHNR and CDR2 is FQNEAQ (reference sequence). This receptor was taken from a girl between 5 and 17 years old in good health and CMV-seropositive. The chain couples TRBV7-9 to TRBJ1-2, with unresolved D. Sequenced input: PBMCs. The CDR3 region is CASSKGSRNGVYGYTF. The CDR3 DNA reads TGTGCCAGCAGCAAAGGAAGCAGAAACGGGGTCTATGGCTACACCTTC.